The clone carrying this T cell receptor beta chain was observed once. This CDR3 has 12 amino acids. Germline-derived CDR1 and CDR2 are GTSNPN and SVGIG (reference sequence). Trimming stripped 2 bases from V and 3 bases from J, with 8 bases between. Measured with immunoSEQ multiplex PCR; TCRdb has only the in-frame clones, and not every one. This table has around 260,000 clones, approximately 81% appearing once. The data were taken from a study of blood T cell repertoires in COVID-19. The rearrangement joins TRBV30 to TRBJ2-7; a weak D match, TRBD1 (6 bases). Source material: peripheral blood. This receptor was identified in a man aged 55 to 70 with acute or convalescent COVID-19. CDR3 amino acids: CAWSTGIYEQYF. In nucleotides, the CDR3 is TGTGCCTGGAGTACAGGGATCTACGAGCAGTACTTC.